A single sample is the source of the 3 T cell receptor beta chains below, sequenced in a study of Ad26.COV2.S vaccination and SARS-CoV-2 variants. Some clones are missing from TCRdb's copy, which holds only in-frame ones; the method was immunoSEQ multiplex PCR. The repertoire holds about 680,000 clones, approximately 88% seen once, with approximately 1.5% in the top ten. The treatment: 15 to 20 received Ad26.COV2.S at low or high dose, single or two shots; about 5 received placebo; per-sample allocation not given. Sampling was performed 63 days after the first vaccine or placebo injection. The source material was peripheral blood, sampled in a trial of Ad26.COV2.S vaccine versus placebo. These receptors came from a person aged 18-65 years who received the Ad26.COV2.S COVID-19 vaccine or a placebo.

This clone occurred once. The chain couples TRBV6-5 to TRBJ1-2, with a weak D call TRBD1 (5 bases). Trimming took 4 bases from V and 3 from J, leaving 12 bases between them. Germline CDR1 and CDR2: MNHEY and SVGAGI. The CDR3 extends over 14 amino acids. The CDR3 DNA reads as TGTGCCAGCAGTTGGCGGGGGATGGACTATGGCTACACCTTC. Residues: CASSWRGMDYGYTF.

The CDR3 spells CASSGPFLATRTDTQYF. The CDR3 nucleotides are TGTGCCAGCAGTGGTCCATTTCTAGCGACTCGCACAGATACGCAGTATTTT. The rearrangement joins TRBV2 to TRBJ2-3; D possibly corresponds to TRBD2 (6 bases). The CDR3 extends over 17 amino acids. The ends were cut back, 4 bases at V and 1 base at J, with 18 bases in the middle. Germline CDR1 SNHLY, CDR2 FYNNEI.

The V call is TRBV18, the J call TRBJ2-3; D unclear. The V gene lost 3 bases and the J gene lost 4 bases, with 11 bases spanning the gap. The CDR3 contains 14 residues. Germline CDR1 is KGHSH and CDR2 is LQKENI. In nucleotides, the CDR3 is TGTGCCAGCTCACCTAGACTCGCCCCAGATACGCAGTATTTT. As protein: CASSPRLAPDTQYF. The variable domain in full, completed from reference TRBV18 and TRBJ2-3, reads NAGVMQNPRHLVRRRGQEARLRCSPMKGHSHVYWYRQLPEEGLKFMVYLQKENIIDESGMPKERFSAEFPKEGPSILRIQQVVRGDSAAYFCASSPRLAPDTQYFGPGTRLTVL.